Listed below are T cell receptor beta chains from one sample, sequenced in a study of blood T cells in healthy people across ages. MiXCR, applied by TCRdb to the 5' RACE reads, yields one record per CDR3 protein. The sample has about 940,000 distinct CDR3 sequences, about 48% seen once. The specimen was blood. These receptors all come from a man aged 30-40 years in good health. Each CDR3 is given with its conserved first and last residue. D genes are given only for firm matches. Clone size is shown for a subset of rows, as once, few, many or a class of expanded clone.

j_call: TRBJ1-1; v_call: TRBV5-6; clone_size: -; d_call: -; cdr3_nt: TGTGCCAGCAGCTTGGGGTGGGCAGGCTCAAAGAACACTGAAGCTTTCTTT; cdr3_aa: CASSLGWAGSKNTEAFF
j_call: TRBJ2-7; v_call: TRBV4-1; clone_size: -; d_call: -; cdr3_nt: TGCGCCCCGGATGAGCAGTACTTC; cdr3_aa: CAPDEQYF
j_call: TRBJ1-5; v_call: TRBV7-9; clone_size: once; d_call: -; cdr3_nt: TGTGCCAGCAGTTTCGAAGGAGCCTTTGAAGCCCAGCATTTT; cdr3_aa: CASSFEGAFEAQHF
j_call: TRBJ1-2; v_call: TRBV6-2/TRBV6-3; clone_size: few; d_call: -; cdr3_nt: TGTGCCAGCAGTTACGGTGTCGAATGGAACTATGGCTACACCTTC; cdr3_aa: CASSYGVEWNYGYTF
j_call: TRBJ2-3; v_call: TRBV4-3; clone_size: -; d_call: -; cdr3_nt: TGCGCCAGCAGCCAACGATTTGAGTCGAGCACAGATACGCAGTATTTT; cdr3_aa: CASSQRFESSTDTQYF
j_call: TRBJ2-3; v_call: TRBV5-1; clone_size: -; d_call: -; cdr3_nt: TGCGCCAGCAGCCCGGGTAGCGTCGCAGATACGCAGTATTTT; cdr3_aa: CASSPGSVADTQYF
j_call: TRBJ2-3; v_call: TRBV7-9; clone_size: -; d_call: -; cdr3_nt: TGTGCCAGCACCCGTCTCCAGGGAGAAGCAGATACGCAGTATTTT; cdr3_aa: CASTRLQGEADTQYF
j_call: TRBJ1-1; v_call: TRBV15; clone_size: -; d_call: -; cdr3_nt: TGTGCCACCAGCGGCCGGCAGCGTACTGAAGCTTTCTTT; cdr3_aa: CATSGRQRTEAFF
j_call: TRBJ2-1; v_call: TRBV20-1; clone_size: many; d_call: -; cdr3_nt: TGCAGTACCGGCCGTGAGCAGTTCTTC; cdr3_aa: CSTGREQFF
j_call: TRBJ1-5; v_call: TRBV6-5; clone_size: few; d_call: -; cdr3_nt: TGTGCCAGCAGTTCCAGGTTCGGGACCGACGCTAGCAATCAGCCCCAGCATTTT; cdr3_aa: CASSSRFGTDASNQPQHF
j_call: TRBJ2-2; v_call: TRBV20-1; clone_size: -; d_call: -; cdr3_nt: TGCAGTGCTAGACTCACCGGGGAGCTGTTTTTT; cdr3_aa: CSARLTGELFF
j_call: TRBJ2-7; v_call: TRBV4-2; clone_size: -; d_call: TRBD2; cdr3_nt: TGTGCCAGCAGCCCCTTGAGAGGACTAGCGGGGGACGAGCAGTACTTC; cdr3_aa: CASSPLRGLAGDEQYF
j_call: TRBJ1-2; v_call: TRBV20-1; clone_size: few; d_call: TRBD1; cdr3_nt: TGCAGTGCAGGGGGCAGGGCGTATGGCTACACCTTC; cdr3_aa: CSAGGRAYGYTF
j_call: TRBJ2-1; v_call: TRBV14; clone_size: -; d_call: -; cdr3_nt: TGTGCCAGCAGCCGAGTCCTTGGGTACAATGCGCAGTTCTTT; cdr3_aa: CASSRVLGYNAQFF
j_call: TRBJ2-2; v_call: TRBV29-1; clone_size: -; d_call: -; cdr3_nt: TGCAGCGTTGTTGACACTTACACCGGGGAGCTGTTTTTT; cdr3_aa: CSVVDTYTGELFF
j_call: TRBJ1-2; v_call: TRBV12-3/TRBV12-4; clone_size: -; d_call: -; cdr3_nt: TGTGCCAGCAGCCCGGACGGCCGTCGTTGGGGCTACACCTTC; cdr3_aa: CASSPDGRRWGYTF
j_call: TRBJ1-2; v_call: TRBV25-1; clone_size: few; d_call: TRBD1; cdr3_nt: TGTGCCAGCAGTCCTTACGGACAGGGCAGTGGCTACACCTTC; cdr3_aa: CASSPYGQGSGYTF
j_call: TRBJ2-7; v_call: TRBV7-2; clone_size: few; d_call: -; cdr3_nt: TGTGCCAGCGGGCGCAGGTCCACCTACGAGCAGTACTTC; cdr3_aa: CASGRRSTYEQYF
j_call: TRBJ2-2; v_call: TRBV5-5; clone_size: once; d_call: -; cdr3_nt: TGTGCCAGCAGCGTGGCGGTTGCCGGGGAGCTGTTTTTT; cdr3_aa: CASSVAVAGELFF
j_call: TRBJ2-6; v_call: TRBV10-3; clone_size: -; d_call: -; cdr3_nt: TGTGCCATCAGTGAGTCGGACTACCTCTACTCTGGGGCCAACGTCCTGACTTTC; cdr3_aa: CAISESDYLYSGANVLTF
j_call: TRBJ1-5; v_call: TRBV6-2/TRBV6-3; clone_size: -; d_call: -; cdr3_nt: TGTGCCAGCAGTGACATGGGGGAGCAGCCCCAGCATTTT; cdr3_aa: CASSDMGEQPQHF
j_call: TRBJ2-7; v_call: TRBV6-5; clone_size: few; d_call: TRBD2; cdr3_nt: TGTGCCAGCACCCCGACTAGCGGGGAGCAGTACTTC; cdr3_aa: CASTPTSGEQYF
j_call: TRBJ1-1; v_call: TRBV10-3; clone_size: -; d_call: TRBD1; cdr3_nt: TGTGCCATCAGTGAGTCGACTCGGGGACAGCTGAACACTGAAGCTTTCTTT; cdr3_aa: CAISESTRGQLNTEAFF
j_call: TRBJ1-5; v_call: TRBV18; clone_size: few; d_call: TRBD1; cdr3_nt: TGTGCCAGCTCACCAGCGGCGAAGGGGGCCAGCAATCAGCCCCAGCATTTT; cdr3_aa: CASSPAAKGASNQPQHF
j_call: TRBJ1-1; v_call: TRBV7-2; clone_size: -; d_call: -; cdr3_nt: TGTGCCAGCAGCTGGCCACCCCTGAACACTGAAGCTTTCTTT; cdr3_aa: CASSWPPLNTEAFF